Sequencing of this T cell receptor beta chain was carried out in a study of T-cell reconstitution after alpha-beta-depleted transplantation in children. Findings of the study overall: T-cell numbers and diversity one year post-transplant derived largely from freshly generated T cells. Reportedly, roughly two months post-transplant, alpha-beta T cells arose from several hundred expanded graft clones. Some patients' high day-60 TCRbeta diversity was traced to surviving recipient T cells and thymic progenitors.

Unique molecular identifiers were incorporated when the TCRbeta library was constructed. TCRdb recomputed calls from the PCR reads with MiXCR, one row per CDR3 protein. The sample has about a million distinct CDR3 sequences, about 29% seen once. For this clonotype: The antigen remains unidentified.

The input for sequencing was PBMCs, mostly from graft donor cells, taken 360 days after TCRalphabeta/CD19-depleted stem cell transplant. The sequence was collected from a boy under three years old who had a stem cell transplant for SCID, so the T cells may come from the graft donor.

In DNA, the CDR3 is TGTGCCAGCAGTGGACACCCAAATCCGAACACCGGGGAGCTGTTTTTT. Residues: CASSGHPNPNTGELFF. V gene TRBV6-1 combines with J gene TRBJ2-2; D is uncertain. The germline gives CDR1 MNHNS, CDR2 SASEGT. The ends were cut back, 4 bases at V and 0 bases at J, with 12 bases in the middle. The length of the CDR3 is 16 residues.